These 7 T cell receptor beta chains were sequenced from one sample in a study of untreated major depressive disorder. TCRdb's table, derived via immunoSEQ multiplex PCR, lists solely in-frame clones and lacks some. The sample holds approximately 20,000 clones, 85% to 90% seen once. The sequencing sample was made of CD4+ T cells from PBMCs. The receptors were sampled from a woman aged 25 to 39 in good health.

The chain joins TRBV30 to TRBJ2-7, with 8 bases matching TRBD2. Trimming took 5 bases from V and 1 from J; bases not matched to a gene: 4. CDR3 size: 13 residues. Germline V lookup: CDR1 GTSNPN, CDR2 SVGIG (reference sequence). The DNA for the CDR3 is TGTGCCTGGGATCTAGCGGGTTCCTACGAGCAGTACTTC. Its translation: CAWDLAGSYEQYF. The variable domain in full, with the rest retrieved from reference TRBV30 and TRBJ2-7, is SQTIHQWPATLVQPVGSPLSLECTVEGTSNPNLYWYRQAAGRGLQLLFYSVGIGQISSEVPQNLSASRPQDRQFILSSKKLLLSDSGFYLCAWDLAGSYEQYFGPGTRLTVT.

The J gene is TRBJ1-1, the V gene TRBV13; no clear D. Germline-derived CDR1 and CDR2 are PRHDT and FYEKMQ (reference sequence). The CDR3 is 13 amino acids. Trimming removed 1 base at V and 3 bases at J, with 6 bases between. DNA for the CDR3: TGTGCCAGCAGCTTAGAGTCCCACACTGAAGCTTTCTTT. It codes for CASSLESHTEAFF.

The chain's CDR3 is CASSQQGSKYEQYF. The CDR3 coding sequence is TGTGCCAGCAGTCAACAGGGTAGTAAATACGAGCAGTACTTC. The chain joins TRBV2 to TRBJ2-7; weak D call: TRBD1 (6 bases). V shed 5 bases and J shed 4 bases, with 15 bases lying between them. CDR3 length equals 14 residues. Germline CDR1 and CDR2: SNHLY and FYNNEI. Combining the CDR3 with reference TRBV2 and TRBJ2-7 gives the whole variable domain EPEVTQTPSHQVTQMGQEVILRCVPISNHLYFYWYRQILGQKVEFLVSFYNNEISEKSEIFDDQFSVERPDGSNFTLKIRSTKLEDSAMYFCASSQQGSKYEQYFGPGTRLTVT.

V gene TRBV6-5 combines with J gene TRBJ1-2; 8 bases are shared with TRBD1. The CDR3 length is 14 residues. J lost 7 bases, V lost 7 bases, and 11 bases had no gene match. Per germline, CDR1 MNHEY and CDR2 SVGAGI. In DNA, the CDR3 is TGTGCCAGCAAATACGCCAGGGGGCACGGTGGCTACACCTTC. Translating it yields CASKYARGHGGYTF.

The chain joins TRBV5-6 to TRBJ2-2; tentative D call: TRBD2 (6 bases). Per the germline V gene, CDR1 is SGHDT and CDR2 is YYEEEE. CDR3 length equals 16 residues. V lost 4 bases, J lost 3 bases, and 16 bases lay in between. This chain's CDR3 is CASSPLGGTDTGELFF. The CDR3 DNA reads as TGTGCCAGCAGCCCTCTTGGCGGGACCGACACCGGGGAGCTGTTTTTT.

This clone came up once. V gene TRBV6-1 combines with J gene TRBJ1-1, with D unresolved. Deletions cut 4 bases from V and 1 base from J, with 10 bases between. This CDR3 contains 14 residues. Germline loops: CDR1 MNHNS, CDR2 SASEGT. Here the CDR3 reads CASSAYEGNTEAFF. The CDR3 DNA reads TGTGCCAGCAGTGCGTATGAAGGGAACACTGAAGCTTTCTTT.

Here the CDR3 DNA reads TGTGCCAGTAGTGAGCGACTAGCGGGATACTACGAGCAGTACTTC. It yields the protein CASSERLAGYYEQYF. V usage is TRBV19 and J usage is TRBJ2-7; TRBD2 matches 11 bases. V was pared by 5 bases and J by 3 bases, with 6 bases of the junction left unmatched. Germline CDR1 reads LNHDA; CDR2 reads SQIVND (reference sequence). This CDR3 comprises 15 residues.